These T cell receptor beta chains were read from a single sample in a study of blood T cell repertoires in COVID-19. TCRdb's copy holds only in-frame clones and misses some; the assay was immunoSEQ multiplex PCR. The sample has around 300,000 clones, 70% to 90% seen once. Sequencing was done on a sample of peripheral blood. The receptors shown here come from a woman in her seventies with acute or convalescent COVID-19. Each CDR3 is given with its conserved first and last residue. The D gene is left open where the match is weak. Expanded clones are given a class, and other clones once, few, many or no size at all.

D: .
size: .
J: TRBJ1-1
V: TRBV5-5
DNA: TGTGCCAGCAGCTTGGGCCACATGAACACTGAAGCTTTCTTT
CDR3: CASSLGHMNTEAFF

D: TRBD1
size: few
J: TRBJ1-2
V: TRBV5-1
DNA: TGCGCCAGCAGCTTGGCACAGGGGGCGGGTGGCTACACCTTC
CDR3: CASSLAQGAGGYTF

D: .
size: .
J: TRBJ1-5
V: TRBV7-2
DNA: TGTGCCAGCAGCTTAGGAGAGTTCCAGCCCCAGCATTTT
CDR3: CASSLGEFQPQHF

D: .
size: .
J: TRBJ1-6
V: TRBV19
DNA: TGTGCCAGTAGTATCGGGGAAGGAGCACCCCTCCACTTT
CDR3: CASSIGEGAPLHF

D: .
size: .
J: TRBJ1-3
V: TRBV6-5
DNA: TGTGCCAGCAGTTGGGGAGGGTTAGGAAACACCATATATTTT
CDR3: CASSWGGLGNTIYF

D: TRBD1
size: .
J: TRBJ1-3
V: TRBV19
DNA: TGTGCCAGTAGCCCAGGGGGCGCCCCTGGAAACACCATATATTTT
CDR3: CASSPGGAPGNTIYF

D: TRBD2
size: .
J: TRBJ2-7
V: TRBV27
DNA: TGTGCCAGCAGCCTTCGGCGGGGGGCATCAAGGGGGGAGCAGTACTTC
CDR3: CASSLRRGASRGEQYF

D: .
size: .
J: TRBJ1-2
V: TRBV23-1
DNA: TGCGCCAGCATCCAGGGGCCAGGGAGTAGGAAATATGGCTACACCTTC
CDR3: CASIQGPGSRKYGYTF

D: TRBD1
size: .
J: TRBJ1-5
V: TRBV18
DNA: TGTGCCAGCTCACCCGACAGGGGCCAGCCCCAGCATTTT
CDR3: CASSPDRGQPQHF

D: .
size: .
J: TRBJ2-7
V: TRBV3-1/TRBV3-2
DNA: TGTGCCAGCGGTGAATTAGGGGACGAGCAGTACTTC
CDR3: CASGELGDEQYF

D: TRBD1
size: .
J: TRBJ1-1
V: TRBV30
DNA: TGTGCCTGGAGTGACAGGGGCGGTAAAGCTTTCTTT
CDR3: CAWSDRGGKAFF

D: .
size: .
J: TRBJ1-4
V: TRBV18
DNA: TGTGCCAGCTCATCAGCCAAGCCGATCTGGGCTGAAAAACTGTTTTTT
CDR3: CASSSAKPIWAEKLFF

D: .
size: .
J: TRBJ2-2
V: TRBV6-1
DNA: TGTGCCAGCAGTTCCGGGATTTCGGCCGGGGAGCTGTTTTTT
CDR3: CASSSGISAGELFF

D: .
size: once
J: TRBJ1-2
V: TRBV7-2
DNA: TGTGCCAGCAGAGCCCCAGGGGCGCCTCCCTATGGCTACACCTTC
CDR3: CASRAPGAPPYGYTF

D: .
size: once
J: TRBJ1-1
V: TRBV5-5
DNA: TGTGCCAGCAGCTCGTCGAGACGACTGCCGAACACTGAAGCTTTCTTT
CDR3: CASSSSRRLPNTEAFF

D: .
size: .
J: TRBJ2-3
V: TRBV2
DNA: TGTGCCACACCACCGACGACGGGAGAAAATACGCAGTATTTT
CDR3: CATPPTTGENTQYF

D: .
size: .
J: TRBJ2-3
V: TRBV12-3/TRBV12-4
DNA: TGTGCCAGCACCCTACAGGCAGATACGCAGTATTTT
CDR3: CASTLQADTQYF

D: .
size: .
J: TRBJ1-2
V: TRBV7-9
DNA: TGTGCCAGCAGCTTAGGGGCAGGGGAGTATGGCTACACCTTC
CDR3: CASSLGAGEYGYTF

D: TRBD1
size: .
J: TRBJ1-4
V: TRBV6-5
DNA: TGTGCCAGCAGAGGACAGGGCCATAATGAAAAACTGTTTTTT
CDR3: CASRGQGHNEKLFF

D: TRBD1
size: few
J: TRBJ1-1
V: TRBV6-5
DNA: TGTGCCAGCAGTCCTAGGACAGGGAAGCCTGAAGCTTTCTTT
CDR3: CASSPRTGKPEAFF

D: TRBD2
size: .
J: TRBJ2-2
V: TRBV5-6
DNA: TGTGCCAGCAGCTTTACGAGCGGGAAGAACACCGGGGAGCTGTTTTTT
CDR3: CASSFTSGKNTGELFF

D: .
size: .
J: TRBJ1-1
V: TRBV5-5
DNA: TGTGCCAGCAGCCCTAGATGGGGGCCAAACGGGGACACTGAAGCTTTCTTT
CDR3: CASSPRWGPNGDTEAFF

D: TRBD1
size: .
J: TRBJ1-2
V: TRBV9
DNA: TGTGCCAGCAGCGCCCGGACAGGGAGGAACTATGGCTACACCTTC
CDR3: CASSARTGRNYGYTF

D: .
size: .
J: TRBJ1-5
V: TRBV19
DNA: TGTGCCAGTAGACCGGTTAATAGCAATCAGCCCCAGCATTTT
CDR3: CASRPVNSNQPQHF

D: TRBD1
size: .
J: TRBJ1-6
V: TRBV7-9
DNA: TGTGCCAGCAGCTACAGGGGACAGAACATCAATTCACCCCTCCACTTT
CDR3: CASSYRGQNINSPLHF